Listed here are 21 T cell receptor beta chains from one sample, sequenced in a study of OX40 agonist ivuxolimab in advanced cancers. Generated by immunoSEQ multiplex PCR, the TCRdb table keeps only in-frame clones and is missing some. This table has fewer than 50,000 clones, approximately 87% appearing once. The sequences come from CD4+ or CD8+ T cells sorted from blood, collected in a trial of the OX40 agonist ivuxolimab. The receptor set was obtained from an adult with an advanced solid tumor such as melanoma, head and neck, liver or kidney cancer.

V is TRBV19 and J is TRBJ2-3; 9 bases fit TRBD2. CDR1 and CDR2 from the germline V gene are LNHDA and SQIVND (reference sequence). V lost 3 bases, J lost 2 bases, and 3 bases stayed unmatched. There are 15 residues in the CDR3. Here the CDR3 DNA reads TGTGCCAGTAGTATGACTAGCGGAATCACAGATACGCAGTATTTT. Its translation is CASSMTSGITDTQYF.

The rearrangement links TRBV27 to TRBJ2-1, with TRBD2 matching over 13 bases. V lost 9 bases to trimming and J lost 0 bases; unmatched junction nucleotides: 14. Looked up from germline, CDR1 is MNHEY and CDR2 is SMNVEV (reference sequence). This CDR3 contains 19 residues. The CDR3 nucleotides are TGTGCCAGTCTCACTCCGGGACTAGCGGGGAAAAGCTCCTACAATGAGCAGTTCTTC. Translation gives CASLTPGLAGKSSYNEQFF.

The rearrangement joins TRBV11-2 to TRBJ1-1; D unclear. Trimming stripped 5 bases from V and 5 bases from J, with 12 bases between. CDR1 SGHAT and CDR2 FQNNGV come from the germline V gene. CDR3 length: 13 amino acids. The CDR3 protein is CASSLAVETEAFF. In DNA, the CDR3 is TGTGCCAGCAGCCTGGCGGTCGAAACTGAAGCTTTCTTT. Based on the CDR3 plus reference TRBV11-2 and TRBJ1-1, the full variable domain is EAGVAQSPRYKIIEKRQSVAFWCNPISGHATLYWYQQILGQGPKLLIQFQNNGVVDDSQLPKDRFSAERLKGVDSTLKIQPAKLEDSAVYLCASSLAVETEAFFGQGTRLTVV.

Here the CDR3 reads CASSLRGQGNHEQYF. The CDR3 region has the DNA TGCGCCAGCAGCTTGCGAGGACAGGGAAACCACGAGCAGTACTTC. This chain links TRBV5-1 with TRBJ2-7, with TRBD1 identical over 8 bases. After removal of 1 base from V and 5 bases from J, the junction contained 8 bases not matched to a gene. Germline CDR1 SGHRS, CDR2 YFSETQ. The CDR3 has 15 amino acids.

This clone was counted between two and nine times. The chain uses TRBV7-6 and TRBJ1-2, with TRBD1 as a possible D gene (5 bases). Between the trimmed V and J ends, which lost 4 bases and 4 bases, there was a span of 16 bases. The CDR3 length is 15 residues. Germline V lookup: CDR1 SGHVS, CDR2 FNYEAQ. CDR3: CASSSSGTDIYGYTF. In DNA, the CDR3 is TGTGCCAGCAGCTCCTCCGGGACGGACATCTATGGCTACACCTTC.

CDR3 protein: CASGEFGYGYTF. The DNA for the CDR3 is TGTGCCAGCGGGGAGTTTGGCTATGGCTACACCTTC. V gene TRBV2 combines with J gene TRBJ1-2; D unclear. Germline CDR1 SNHLY, CDR2 FYNNEI. Trimming stripped 8 bases from V and 4 bases from J, with 11 bases between. The CDR3 sequence is 12 residues long.

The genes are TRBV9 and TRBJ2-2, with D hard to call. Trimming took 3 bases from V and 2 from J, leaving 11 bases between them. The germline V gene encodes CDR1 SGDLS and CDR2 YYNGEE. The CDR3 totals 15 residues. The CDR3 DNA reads TGTGCCAGCAGCGACCCTGGCGGCAACACCGGGGAGCTGTTTTTT. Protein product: CASSDPGGNTGELFF.

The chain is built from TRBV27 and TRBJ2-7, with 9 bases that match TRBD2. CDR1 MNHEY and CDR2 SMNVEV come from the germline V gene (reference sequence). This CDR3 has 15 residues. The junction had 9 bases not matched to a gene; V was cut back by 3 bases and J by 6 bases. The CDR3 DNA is TGTGCCAGCAGTTTGGCCCCGCTGACTAGCGGCGAGCAGTACTTC. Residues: CASSLAPLTSGEQYF.

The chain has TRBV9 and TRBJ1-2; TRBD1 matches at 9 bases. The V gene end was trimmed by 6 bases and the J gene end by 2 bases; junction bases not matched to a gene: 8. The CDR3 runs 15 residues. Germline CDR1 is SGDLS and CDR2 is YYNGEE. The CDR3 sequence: CASTAGTGGNYGYTF. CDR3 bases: TGTGCCAGCACCGCCGGTACAGGGGGCAACTATGGCTACACCTTC.

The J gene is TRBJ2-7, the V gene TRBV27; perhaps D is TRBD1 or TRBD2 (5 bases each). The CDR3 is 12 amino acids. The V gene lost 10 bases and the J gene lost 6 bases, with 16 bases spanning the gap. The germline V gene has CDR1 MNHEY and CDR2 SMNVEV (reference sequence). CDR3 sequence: CATTGPLTEQYF. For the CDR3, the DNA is TGTGCCACCACGGGACCACTTACCGAGCAGTACTTC.

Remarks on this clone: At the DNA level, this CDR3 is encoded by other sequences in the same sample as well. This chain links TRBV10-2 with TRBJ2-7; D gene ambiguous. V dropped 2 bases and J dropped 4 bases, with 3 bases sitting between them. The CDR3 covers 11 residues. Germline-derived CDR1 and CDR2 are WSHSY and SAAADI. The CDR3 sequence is CASSEGYEQYF. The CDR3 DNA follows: TGCGCCAGCAGTGAGGGTTACGAGCAGTACTTC.

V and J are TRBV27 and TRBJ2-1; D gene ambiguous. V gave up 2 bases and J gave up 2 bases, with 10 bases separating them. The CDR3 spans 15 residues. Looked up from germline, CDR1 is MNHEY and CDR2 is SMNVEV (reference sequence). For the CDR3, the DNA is TGTGCCAGCAGTTTAAGCAGGATCCCCTACAATGAGCAGTTCTTC. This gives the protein CASSLSRIPYNEQFF.

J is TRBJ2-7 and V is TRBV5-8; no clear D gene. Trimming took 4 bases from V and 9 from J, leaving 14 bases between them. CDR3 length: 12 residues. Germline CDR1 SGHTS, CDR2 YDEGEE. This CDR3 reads CASSPEFVRQYF. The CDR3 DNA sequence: TGTGCCAGCAGCCCCGAGTTCGTTAGGCAGTACTTC. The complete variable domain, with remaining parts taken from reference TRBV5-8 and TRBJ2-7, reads EAGVTQSPTHLIKTRGQQATLRCSPISGHTSVYWYQQALGLGLQFLLWYDEGEERNRGNFPPRFSGRQFPNYSSELNVNALELEDSALYLCASSPEFVRQYFGPGTRLTVT.

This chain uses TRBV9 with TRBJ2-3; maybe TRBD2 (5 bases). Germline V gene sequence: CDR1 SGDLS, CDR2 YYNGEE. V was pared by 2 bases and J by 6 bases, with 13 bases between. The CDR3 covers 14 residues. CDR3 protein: CASSVESDFDTQYF. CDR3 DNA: TGTGCCAGCAGCGTCGAGTCGGACTTCGATACGCAGTATTTT. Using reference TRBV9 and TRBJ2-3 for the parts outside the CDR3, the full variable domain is DSGVTQTPKHLITATGQRVTLRCSPRSGDLSVYWYQQSLDQGLQFLIQYYNGEERAKGNILERFSAQQFPDLHSELNLSSLELGDSALYFCASSVESDFDTQYFGPGTRLTVL.

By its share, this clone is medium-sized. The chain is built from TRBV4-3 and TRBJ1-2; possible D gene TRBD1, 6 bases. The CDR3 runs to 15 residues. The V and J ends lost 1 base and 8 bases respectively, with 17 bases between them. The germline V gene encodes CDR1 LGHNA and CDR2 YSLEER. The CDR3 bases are TGCGCCAGCAGCCAAGTAGGGCAGGGGAATGGGGGCTACACCTTC. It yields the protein CASSQVGQGNGGYTF.

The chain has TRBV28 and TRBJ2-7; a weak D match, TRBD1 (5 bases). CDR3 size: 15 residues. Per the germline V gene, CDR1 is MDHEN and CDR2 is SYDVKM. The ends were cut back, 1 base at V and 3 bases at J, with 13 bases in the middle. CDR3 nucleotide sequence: TGTGCCAGCAGTTTATCCCCAGGGTCTCACTACGAGCAGTACTTC. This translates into CASSLSPGSHYEQYF.

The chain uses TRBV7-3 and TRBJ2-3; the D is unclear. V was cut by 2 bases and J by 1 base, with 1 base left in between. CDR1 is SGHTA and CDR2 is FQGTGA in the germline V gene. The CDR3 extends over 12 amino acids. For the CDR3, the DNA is TGTGCCAGCAGCTTAGGCACAGATACGCAGTATTTT. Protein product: CASSLGTDTQYF. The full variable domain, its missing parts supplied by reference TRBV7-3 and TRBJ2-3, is GAGVSQTPSNKVTEKGKYVELRCDPISGHTALYWYRQSLGQGPEFLIYFQGTGAADDSGLPNDRFFAVRPEGSVSTLKIQRTERGDSAVYLCASSLGTDTQYFGPGTRLTVL.

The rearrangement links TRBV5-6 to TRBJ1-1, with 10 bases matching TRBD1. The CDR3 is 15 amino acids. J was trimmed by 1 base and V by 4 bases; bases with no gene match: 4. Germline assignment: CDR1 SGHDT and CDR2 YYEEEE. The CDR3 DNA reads TGTGCCAGCAGCACGGGACAGGGGAGGAACACTGAAGCTTTCTTT. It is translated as CASSTGQGRNTEAFF.

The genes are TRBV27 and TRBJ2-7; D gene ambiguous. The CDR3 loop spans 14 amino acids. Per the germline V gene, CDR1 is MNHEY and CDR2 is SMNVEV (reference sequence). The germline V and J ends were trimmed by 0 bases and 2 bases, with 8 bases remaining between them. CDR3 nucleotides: TGTGCCAGCAGTTTATCGTTGGGGACCTACGAGCAGTACTTC. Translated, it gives CASSLSLGTYEQYF.

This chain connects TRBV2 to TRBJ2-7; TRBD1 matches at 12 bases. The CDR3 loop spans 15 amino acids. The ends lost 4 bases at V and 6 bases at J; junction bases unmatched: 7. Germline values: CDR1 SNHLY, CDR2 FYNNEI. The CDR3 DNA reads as TGTGCCAGCAGTGGAGGGGACAGGGGGCGAGTCGAGCAGTACTTC. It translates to CASSGGDRGRVEQYF.

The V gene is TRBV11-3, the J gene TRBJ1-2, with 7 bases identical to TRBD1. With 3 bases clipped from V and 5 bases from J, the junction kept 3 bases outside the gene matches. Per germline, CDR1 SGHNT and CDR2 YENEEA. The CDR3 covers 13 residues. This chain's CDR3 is CASSFRQGYGYTF. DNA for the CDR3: TGTGCCAGCAGCTTCCGACAGGGTTATGGCTACACCTTC.